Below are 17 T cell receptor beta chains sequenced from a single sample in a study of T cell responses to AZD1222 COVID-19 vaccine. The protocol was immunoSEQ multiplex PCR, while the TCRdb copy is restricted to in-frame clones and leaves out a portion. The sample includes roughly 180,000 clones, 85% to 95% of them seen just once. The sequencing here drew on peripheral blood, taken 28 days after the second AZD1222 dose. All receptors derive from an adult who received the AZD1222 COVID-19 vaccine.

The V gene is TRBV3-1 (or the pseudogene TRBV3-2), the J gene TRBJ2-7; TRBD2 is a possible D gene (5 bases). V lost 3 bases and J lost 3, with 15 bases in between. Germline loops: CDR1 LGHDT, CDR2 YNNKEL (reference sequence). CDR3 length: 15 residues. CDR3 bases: TGTGCCAGCAGCCACAAGGCTAGCTCCAACTACGAGCAGTACTTC. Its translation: CASSHKASSNYEQYF.

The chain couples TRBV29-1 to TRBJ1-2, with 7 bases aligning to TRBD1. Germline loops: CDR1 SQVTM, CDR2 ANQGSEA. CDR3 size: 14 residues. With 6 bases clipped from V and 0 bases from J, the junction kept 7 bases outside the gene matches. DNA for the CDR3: TGCAGCGTACAACCGGGACAGACTAACTATGGCTACACCTTC. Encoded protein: CSVQPGQTNYGYTF.

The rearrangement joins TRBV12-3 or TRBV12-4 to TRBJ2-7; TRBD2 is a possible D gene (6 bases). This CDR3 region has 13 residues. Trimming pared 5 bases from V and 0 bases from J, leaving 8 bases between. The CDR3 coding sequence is TGTGCCAGCAGTCCGGGACTCTCCTACGAGCAGTACTTC. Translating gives CASSPGLSYEQYF.

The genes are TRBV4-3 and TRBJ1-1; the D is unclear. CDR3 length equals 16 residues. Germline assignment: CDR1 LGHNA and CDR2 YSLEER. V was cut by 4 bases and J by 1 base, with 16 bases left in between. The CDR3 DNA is TGCGCCAGCAGCCCCGCCCTAGGGCTAACGAACACTGAAGCTTTCTTT. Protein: CASSPALGLTNTEAFF.

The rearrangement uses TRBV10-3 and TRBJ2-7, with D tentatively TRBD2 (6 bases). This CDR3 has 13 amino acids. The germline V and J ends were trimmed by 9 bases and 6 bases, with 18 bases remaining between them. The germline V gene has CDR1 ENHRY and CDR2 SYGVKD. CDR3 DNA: TGTGCCATATCCCCGGGAGTGGAGGGCGAGCAGTACTTC. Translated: CAISPGVEGEQYF.

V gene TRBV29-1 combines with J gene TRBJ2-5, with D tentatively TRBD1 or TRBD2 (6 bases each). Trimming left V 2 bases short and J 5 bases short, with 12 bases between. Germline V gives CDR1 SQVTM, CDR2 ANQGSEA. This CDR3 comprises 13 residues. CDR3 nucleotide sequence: TGCAGCGTTGAAACGGGGGCCCGTGAGACCCAGTACTTC. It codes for CSVETGARETQYF.

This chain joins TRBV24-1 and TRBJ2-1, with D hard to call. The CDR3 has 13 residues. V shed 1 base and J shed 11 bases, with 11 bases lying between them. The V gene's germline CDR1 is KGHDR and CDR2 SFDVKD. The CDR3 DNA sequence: TGTGCCACCAGTGATTTATTTTTCACTAAGCAGTTCTTC. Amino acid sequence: CATSDLFFTKQFF.

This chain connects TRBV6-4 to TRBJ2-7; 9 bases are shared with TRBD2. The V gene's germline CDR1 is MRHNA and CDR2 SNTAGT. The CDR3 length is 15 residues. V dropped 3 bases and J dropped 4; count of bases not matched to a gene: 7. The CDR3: CASSESAGGVYEQYF. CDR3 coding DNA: TGTGCCAGCAGTGAATCAGCGGGGGGCGTGTACGAGCAGTACTTC.

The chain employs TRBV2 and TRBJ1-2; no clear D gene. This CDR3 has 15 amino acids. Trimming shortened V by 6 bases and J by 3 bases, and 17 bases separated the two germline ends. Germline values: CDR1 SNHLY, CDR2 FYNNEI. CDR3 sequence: CASSENRGRHYGYTF. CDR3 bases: TGTGCCAGCAGCGAAAACAGAGGCAGGCACTATGGCTACACCTTC.

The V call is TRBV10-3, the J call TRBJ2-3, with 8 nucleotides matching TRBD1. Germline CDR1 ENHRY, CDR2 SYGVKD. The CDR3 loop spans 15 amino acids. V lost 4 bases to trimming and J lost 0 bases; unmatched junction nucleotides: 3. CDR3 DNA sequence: TGTGCCATCAGTGCCCAGGGGGCGAGCACAGATACGCAGTATTTT. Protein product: CAISAQGASTDTQYF.

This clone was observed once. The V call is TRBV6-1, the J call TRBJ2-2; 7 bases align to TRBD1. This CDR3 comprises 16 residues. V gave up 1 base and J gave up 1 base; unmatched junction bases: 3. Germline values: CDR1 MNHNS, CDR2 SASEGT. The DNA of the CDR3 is TGTGCCAGCAGTGAAGGGACAGGAGTGAACACCGGGGAGCTGTTTTTT. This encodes CASSEGTGVNTGELFF.

CDR3 nucleotides: TGTGCCAGTAGTAGCGCCTCAGGGTTCTACGAGCAGTACTTC. Translation gives CASSSASGFYEQYF. The chain uses TRBV19 and TRBJ2-7; weak D call: TRBD1 (5 bases). This CDR3 contains 14 residues. The germline V gene encodes CDR1 LNHDA and CDR2 SQIVND (reference sequence). Trimming removed 4 bases from V and 3 bases from J, with 13 bases in between.

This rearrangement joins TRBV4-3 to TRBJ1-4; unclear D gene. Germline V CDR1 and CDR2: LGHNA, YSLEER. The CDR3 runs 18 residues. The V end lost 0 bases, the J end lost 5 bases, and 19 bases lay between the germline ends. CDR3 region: CASSQDPGYYASNEKLFF. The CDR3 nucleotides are TGCGCCAGCAGCCAAGATCCGGGTTATTACGCCTCAAATGAAAAACTGTTTTTT.

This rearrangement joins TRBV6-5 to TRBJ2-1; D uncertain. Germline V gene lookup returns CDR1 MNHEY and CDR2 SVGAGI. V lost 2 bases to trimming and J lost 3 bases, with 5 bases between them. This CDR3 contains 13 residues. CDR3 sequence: CASSYKGYNEQFF. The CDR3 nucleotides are TGTGCCAGCAGTTACAAGGGCTACAATGAGCAGTTCTTC.

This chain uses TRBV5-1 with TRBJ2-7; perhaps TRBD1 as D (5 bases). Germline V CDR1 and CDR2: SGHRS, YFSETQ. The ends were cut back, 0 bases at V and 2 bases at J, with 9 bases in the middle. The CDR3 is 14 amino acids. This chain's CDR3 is CASSLGTDTYEQYF. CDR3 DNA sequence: TGCGCCAGCAGCTTGGGTACGGACACCTACGAGCAGTACTTC.

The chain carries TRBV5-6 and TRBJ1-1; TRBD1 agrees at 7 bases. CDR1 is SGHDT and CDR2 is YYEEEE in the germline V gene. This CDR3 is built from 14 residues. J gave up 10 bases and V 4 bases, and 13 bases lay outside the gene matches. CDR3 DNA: TGTGCCAGCAGCGTAGTGACAGGGAATAAGGCAGCTTTCTTT. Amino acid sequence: CASSVVTGNKAAFF.

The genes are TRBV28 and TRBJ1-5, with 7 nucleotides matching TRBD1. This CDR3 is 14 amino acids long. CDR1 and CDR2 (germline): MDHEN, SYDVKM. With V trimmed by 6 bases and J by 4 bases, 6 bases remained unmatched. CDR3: CASSRDSTNQPQHF. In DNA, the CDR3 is TGTGCCAGCAGCCGGGACAGCACAAATCAGCCCCAGCATTTT.